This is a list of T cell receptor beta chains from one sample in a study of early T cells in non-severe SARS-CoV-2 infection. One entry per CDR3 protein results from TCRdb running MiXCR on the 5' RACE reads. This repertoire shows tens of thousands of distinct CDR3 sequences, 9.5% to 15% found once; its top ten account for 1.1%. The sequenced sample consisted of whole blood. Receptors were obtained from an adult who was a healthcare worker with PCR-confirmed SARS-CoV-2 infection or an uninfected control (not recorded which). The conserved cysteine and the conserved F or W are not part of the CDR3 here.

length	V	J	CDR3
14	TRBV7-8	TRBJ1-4	ASSLDTIATNEKLF
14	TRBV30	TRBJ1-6	AWSDGFFTANSPLH
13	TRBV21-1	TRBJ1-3	ASTGRQSRGNTIY
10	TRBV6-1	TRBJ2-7	ASSSYRDEQY
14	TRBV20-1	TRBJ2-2	SASSFGVGNTGELF
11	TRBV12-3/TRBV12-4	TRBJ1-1	ASSSGGGTEAF
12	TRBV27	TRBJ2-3	ASSSSGRVDTQY
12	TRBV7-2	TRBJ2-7	ASSPRAIPHEQY
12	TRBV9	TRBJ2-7	ASSVEGRFYEQY
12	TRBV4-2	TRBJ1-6	ASSPQRGNSPLH
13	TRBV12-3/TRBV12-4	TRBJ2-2	ASSLSLANTGELF
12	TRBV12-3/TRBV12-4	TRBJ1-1	ASTDRGLNTEAF
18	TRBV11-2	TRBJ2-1	ASSSGTSGAITSSYNEQF
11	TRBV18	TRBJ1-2	ASSRASGYGYT
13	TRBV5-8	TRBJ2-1	ASRRQGASYNEQF
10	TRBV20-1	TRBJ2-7	SARDRPYEQY
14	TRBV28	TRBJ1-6	ASRRHGVRSNSPLH
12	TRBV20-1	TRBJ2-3	SARDQAGSDTQY
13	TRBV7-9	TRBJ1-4	ASSPREGRGEKLF
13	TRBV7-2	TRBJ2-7	ASSPTSVSPYEQY
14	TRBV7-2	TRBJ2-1	ASSLAVIAGANEQF
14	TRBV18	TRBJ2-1	ASSPRSGESRDEQF
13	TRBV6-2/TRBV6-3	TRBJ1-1	ASSLPPTWDREAF
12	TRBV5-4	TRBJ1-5	ASSLDRGEQPQH
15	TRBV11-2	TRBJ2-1	ASSLGLAGIAYNEQF
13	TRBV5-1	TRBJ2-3	ASSLVDASTDTQY